This TCR beta chain was obtained from a study of molecular identifiers for immune sequencing clone quantification. As CD8+CD4-CCR7+CD45RA+ cells, naive CD8 T cells were sorted. Previously described methods and listed TCR primers were employed for the bulk TCR libraries. TCRdb re-derived calls from the PCR reads in MiXCR, one entry per CDR3 protein. The table includes approximately 590,000 distinct CDR3 sequences, 25% detected once. Study-wide points: Effector cells kept over 97% of their molecules in clones above 20 RNA copies, while naive cells kept under 1% there.

This clonotype was seen a handful of times. The antigen is undetermined. The specimen sequenced was naive CD8+ T cells from blood, with Jurkat cell RNA spiked in. Subset meaning: FACS-sorted CD8+CD4-CCR7+CD45RA+ naive T cells. The sequence was collected from a human donor in good health. Some libraries in this study had Jurkat cell RNA spiked in.

CDR3 DNA: TGTGCCAGCAGCCGAGAATTCCCAGACAGCGAAAAACTGTTTTTT. Encoded protein: CASSREFPDSEKLFF. V usage is TRBV3-1 and J usage is TRBJ1-4; perhaps TRBD1 as D (5 bases). From germline, CDR1 is LGHDT and CDR2 YNNKEL (reference sequence). This CDR3 has 15 amino acids. Deletions cut 4 bases from V and 8 bases from J, with 17 bases between.